These 25 T cell receptor beta chains originate from one sample sequenced in a study of OX40 agonist ivuxolimab in advanced cancers. Repertoires were generated with immunoSEQ multiplex PCR, while TCRdb's copy carries only in-frame clones and drops some. This sample has over 65,000 clones, with roughly 84% found just once. The specimen comprised CD4+ or CD8+ T cells sorted from blood, sampled in a trial of the OX40 agonist ivuxolimab. The receptors shown here come from an adult with an advanced solid tumor such as melanoma, head and neck, liver or kidney cancer.

The chain recombines TRBV25-1 with TRBJ2-5, with D possibly being TRBD1 (6 bases). CDR1 MGHDK and CDR2 SYGVNS come from the germline V gene. Trimming removed 8 bases at V and 5 bases at J, with 24 bases between. This CDR3 is 16 amino acids long. The CDR3 nucleotides are TGTGCCAGCCTCCCCGGGATCCGGGGACAAGGGGAGACCCAGTACTTC. Amino acid sequence: CASLPGIRGQGETQYF.

The V call is TRBV5-1, the J call TRBJ2-1, with D uncertain. This CDR3 has 16 amino acids. The germline CDR1 and CDR2 sequences are SGHRS and YFSETQ. The ends were cut back, 2 bases at V and 5 bases at J, with 17 bases in the middle. The CDR3 sequence: CASSFPVGPPNNEQFF. In DNA, the CDR3 is TGCGCCAGCAGCTTCCCCGTCGGACCCCCCAACAATGAGCAGTTCTTC. The complete variable domain, with remaining parts taken from reference TRBV5-1 and TRBJ2-1, reads KAGVTQTPRYLIKTRGQQVTLSCSPISGHRSVSWYQQTPGQGLQFLFEYFSETQRNKGNFPGRFSGRQFSNSRSEMNVSTLELGDSALYLCASSFPVGPPNNEQFFGPGTRLTVL.

The V gene is TRBV28, the J gene TRBJ2-5; 14 bases are a match to TRBD2. The J call may not be correct, given that the DNA end is closer to TRBJ2-7. Germline V gene lookup returns CDR1 MDHEN and CDR2 SYDVKM. The length of the CDR3 is 20 residues. CDR3 nucleotide sequence: TGTGCCAGCAGCATGATTACACCGGGGACTAGCGGGAGTCCACCCTACGAGCAGTACTTC. Translating gives CASSMITPGTSGSPPYEQYF.

This chain joins TRBV6-6 and TRBJ2-3, with 7 bases fitting TRBD2. Trimming took 2 bases from V and 1 from J; bases not matched to a gene: 6. From germline, CDR1 is MNHNY and CDR2 SVGAGI (reference sequence). This CDR3 region has 16 residues. CDR3 sequence (DNA): TGTGCCAGCAGTTACCAATCCAGCGGGGGCACAGATACGCAGTATTTT. It specifies CASSYQSSGGTDTQYF.

This clone was counted a few times. The chain is built from TRBV7-9 and TRBJ2-7; D is unresolved. The CDR3 is made up of 10 amino acids. Germline-derived CDR1 and CDR2 are SEHNR and FQNEAQ (reference sequence). The V and J ends lost 5 bases and 8 bases respectively, with 7 bases between them. CDR3 DNA: TGTGCCAGCAGCCCCCCAAAGCAGTACTTC. Protein: CASSPPKQYF.

The sample holds one count of this clone. The chain employs TRBV7-2 and TRBJ2-5; 8 nucleotides line up with TRBD1. The germline V gene encodes CDR1 SGHTA and CDR2 FQGNSA. The CDR3 sequence is 15 residues long. V trimming: 2 bases; J trimming: 4 bases; junction bases outside the gene matches: 6. CDR3 protein: CASSLQQGAGETQYF. The CDR3 DNA reads as TGTGCCAGCAGCTTACAGCAGGGGGCCGGAGAGACCCAGTACTTC.

This chain joins TRBV6-6 and TRBJ2-1; 10 positions match TRBD2. Germline trimming cut 6 bases from V and 5 bases from J; bases unmatched to any gene: 7. Germline-derived CDR1 and CDR2 are MNHNY and SVGAGI (reference sequence). This CDR3 region has 15 residues. The CDR3: CASRSGRAVDNEQFF. CDR3 sequence (DNA): TGTGCCAGCAGGAGCGGGAGGGCGGTGGACAATGAGCAGTTCTTC.

V gene TRBV27 combines with J gene TRBJ2-1, with 10 bases that match TRBD2. The CDR3 runs 18 residues. In germline, CDR1 is MNHEY, CDR2 SMNVEV (reference sequence). Trimming removed 0 bases from V and 10 bases from J; junction bases left unmatched: 15. CDR3 nucleotides: TGTGCCAGCAGTTTATCGGCCCCTGGGACTAGCGTCTCTCGCGAGCAGTTCTTC. Its translation: CASSLSAPGTSVSREQFF.

In its sample, this clone was seen once. The CDR3 DNA reads TGTGCCACCAGCAGATCCAAGGACGGCGCCTGGGTCGGTGAAAAACTGTTTTTT. Its translation is CATSRSKDGAWVGEKLFF. The V gene is TRBV15, the J gene TRBJ1-4; D remains unclear. The CDR3 covers 18 residues. The germline CDR1 and CDR2 sequences are LNHNV and YYDKDF (reference sequence). Between the trimmed V and J ends, which lost 2 bases and 7 bases, there was a span of 23 bases. Full variable domain (missing parts from reference TRBV15 and TRBJ1-4): DAMVIQNPRYQVTQFGKPVTLSCSQTLNHNVMYWYQQKSSQAPKLLFHYYDKDFNNEADTPDNFQSRRPNTSFCFLDIRSPGLGDTAMYLCATSRSKDGAWVGEKLFFGSGTQLSVL.

This clone occurred a few times. The chain combines TRBV7-9 with TRBJ2-7; D is uncertain. V was shortened by 2 bases and J by 0 bases, with 5 bases between the two germline ends. This CDR3 has 13 residues. Germline V lookup: CDR1 SEHNR, CDR2 FQNEAQ (reference sequence). This CDR3 reads CASSLPPSYEQYF. The CDR3 DNA is TGTGCCAGCAGCTTACCCCCCTCCTACGAGCAGTACTTC.

The rearrangement uses TRBV5-6 and TRBJ2-1; D gene unclear. Trimming shortened V by 1 base and J by 8 bases, and 4 bases separated the two germline ends. In germline, CDR1 is SGHDT, CDR2 YYEEEE. CDR3 size: 11 residues. CDR3 DNA: TGTGCCAGCAGCTTGAACTATGAGCAGTTCTTC. Amino acid sequence: CASSLNYEQFF.

This clone came up once. This rearrangement joins TRBV19 to TRBJ2-5, with D perhaps assigned TRBD1 or TRBD2 (6 bases each). Germline V gene lookup returns CDR1 LNHDA and CDR2 SQIVND (reference sequence). The CDR3 spans 15 residues. Trimming removed 3 bases from V and 4 bases from J, with 15 bases in between. The CDR3 sequence: CASSIAVGGPETQYF. CDR3 DNA sequence: TGTGCCAGTAGTATCGCGGTCGGGGGCCCAGAGACCCAGTACTTC.

CDR3 protein: CATSRDLRGQETQYF. CDR3 coding DNA: TGTGCCACCAGCAGAGATCTTCGGGGTCAAGAGACCCAGTACTTC. The V gene is TRBV15, the J gene TRBJ2-5; tentative D call: TRBD2 (5 bases). Looked up from germline, CDR1 is LNHNV and CDR2 is YYDKDF (reference sequence). The CDR3 consists of 15 residues. With 0 bases removed from V and 2 bases from J, the gap between germline ends came to 10 bases.

The chain carries TRBV5-1 and TRBJ2-1; tentative D call: TRBD1 (6 bases). Germline CDR1 and CDR2: SGHRS and YFSETQ. V lost 0 bases and J 6 bases, leaving 13 bases between the germline ends. The CDR3 sequence is 15 residues long. In nucleotides, the CDR3 is TGCGCCAGCAGCTTGGCCTACCTAGGGGGCAATGAGCAGTTCTTC. Translated: CASSLAYLGGNEQFF.

This chain links TRBV7-7 with TRBJ2-7; D not certain. The CDR3 is made up of 14 amino acids. The germline V and J ends were trimmed by 5 bases and 2 bases, with 13 bases remaining between them. Germline V gene lookup returns CDR1 SSHAT and CDR2 FNYEAQ (reference sequence). This CDR3 is CASSPSIGPYEQYF. The CDR3 DNA reads as TGTGCCAGCAGCCCCTCAATAGGGCCCTACGAGCAGTACTTC.

There are a few counts of this clone. The chain is built from TRBV10-1 and TRBJ2-2; D is unresolved. The CDR3 runs to 14 residues. The V gene's germline CDR1 is WNHNN and CDR2 SYGVQD (reference sequence). The ends were cut back, 4 bases at V and 4 bases at J, with 10 bases in the middle. CDR3 nucleotide sequence: TGCGCCAGCAGTGCCGGGTACTTCACCGGGGAGCTGTTTTTT. It is translated as CASSAGYFTGELFF.

CDR3 sequence (DNA): TGTGCCAGCAGTCCCCTAGTAGTCGGAGGGAGACCCTACGAGCAGTACTTC. Translation gives CASSPLVVGGRPYEQYF. The rearrangement uses TRBV28 and TRBJ2-7, with D perhaps TRBD2 (6 bases). Looked up from germline, CDR1 is MDHEN and CDR2 is SYDVKM. Trimming removed 5 bases at V and 2 bases at J, with 22 bases between. The CDR3 length is 17 residues.

V usage is TRBV4-1 and J usage is TRBJ2-5; 11 nucleotides line up with TRBD2. Germline V gene sequence: CDR1 MGHRA, CDR2 YSYEKL. The CDR3 is 17 residues long. The V and J ends lost 1 base and 5 bases, in that order; junction bases with no gene match: 9. CDR3 loop: CASSQAGSGRAGETQYF. CDR3 nucleotide sequence: TGCGCCAGCAGCCAAGCAGGTAGCGGGAGGGCCGGGGAGACCCAGTACTTC.

The CDR3 here is CASSPGTKETQYF. In DNA form, the CDR3 reads TGTGCCAGCAGCCCAGGGACAAAAGAGACCCAGTACTTC. The V gene is TRBV11-2, the J gene TRBJ2-5, with a possible D match to TRBD1 (6 bases). V lost 5 bases, J lost 3 bases, and 10 bases lay in between. The CDR3 extends over 13 amino acids. The germline V gene encodes CDR1 SGHAT and CDR2 FQNNGV.

The gene calls are TRBV5-6 and TRBJ1-2; D is unresolved. The CDR3 extends over 14 amino acids. V was shortened by 0 bases and J by 6 bases, with 12 bases between the two germline ends. Germline values: CDR1 SGHDT, CDR2 YYEEEE. The CDR3 coding sequence is TGTGCCAGCAGCTTGGTTCGGGAGGAGGATGGCTACACCTTC. Its protein product is CASSLVREEDGYTF.

The CDR3, as DNA: TGTGCCAGCAGCTTGGCTGAGGGATATACGCAGTATTTT. Its protein product is CASSLAEGYTQYF. This rearrangement joins TRBV5-8 to TRBJ2-3; TRBD2 might be the D (5 bases). The CDR3 has 13 residues. Germline values: CDR1 SGHTS, CDR2 YDEGEE. V was cut by 0 bases and J by 7 bases, with 9 bases left in between.

This clone appeared a single time. The chain combines TRBV2 with TRBJ2-3, with TRBD1 as a possible D gene (6 bases). This CDR3 is built from 15 residues. Germline V gives CDR1 SNHLY, CDR2 FYNNEI. Trimming cost V 4 bases and J 2 bases, with 13 bases left between them. DNA of the CDR3: TGTGCCAGCAGTGGTGACAGGTCGGACACAGATACGCAGTATTTT. It is translated as CASSGDRSDTDTQYF.

The chain recombines TRBV5-1 with TRBJ1-2; TRBD1 agrees at 9 bases. J gave up 5 bases and V 4 bases, and 9 bases lay outside the gene matches. The CDR3 spans 15 residues. Looked up from germline, CDR1 is SGHRS and CDR2 is YFSETQ. The CDR3 loop is CASSGQQGAKYGYTF. CDR3 in DNA: TGCGCCAGCAGCGGACAACAGGGGGCGAAGTATGGCTACACCTTC.

The chain joins TRBV7-2 to TRBJ2-5, with D maybe TRBD2 (6 bases). Germline V gene lookup returns CDR1 SGHTA and CDR2 FQGNSA. Trimming removed 3 bases at V and 4 bases at J, with 15 bases between. The CDR3 sequence is 15 residues long. The CDR3 region is CASSFPTSGVETQYF. The CDR3 DNA sequence: TGTGCCAGCAGCTTTCCGACTTCGGGGGTAGAGACCCAGTACTTC. Variable domain in full (rest from reference TRBV7-2 and TRBJ2-5): GAGVSQSPSNKVTEKGKDVELRCDPISGHTALYWYRQSLGQGLEFLIYFQGNSAPDKSGLPSDRFSAERTGGSVSTLTIQRTQQEDSAVYLCASSFPTSGVETQYFGPGTRLLVL.

The chain uses TRBV2 and TRBJ2-2, with a possible D match to TRBD1 (6 bases). Trimming left V 4 bases short and J 3 bases short, with 9 bases between. Germline-derived CDR1 and CDR2 are SNHLY and FYNNEI. CDR3 length: 14 residues. The CDR3 loop reads CASSANRDTGELFF. CDR3 DNA: TGTGCCAGCAGTGCGAACAGGGACACCGGGGAGCTGTTTTTT.